This TCR beta chain was retrieved from a study of post-analysis software for immune sequencing data. As regards this clonotype: Its antigen is not identified.

Unique molecular identifiers were present in the TCR beta cDNA libraries. Yield was some 540,000 cDNA molecules from 1 to 10 million T cells. TCRdb reanalysed the PCR reads using MiXCR and keeps one entry per CDR3 protein. The sample shows approximately 570,000 distinct CDR3 sequences, roughly 40% of them seen only once. The study's findings and limits: Samples from one preparation batch, clustered by F measure, grouped strongly together. Patients had higher frequencies than controls of five TRBV segments, including TRBV5-6, TRBV5-1 and TRBV20-1. Versus controls, multiple sclerosis patients showed significantly lower diversity (normalized Chao1).

The CDR3 extends over 12 amino acids. Germline V gene data show CDR1 as ENHRY and CDR2 as SYGVKD. With 6 bases removed from V and 12 bases from J, the gap between germline ends came to 15 bases. The chain carries TRBV10-3 and TRBJ2-1; D may correspond to TRBD1 or TRBD2 (5 bases each). This receptor was identified in a girl aged 5 to 17 with multiple sclerosis. The material sequenced was blood. CDR3 coding DNA: TGTGCCATCAGCTTACAGGATGAGGGGCAGTTCTTC. The encoded protein is CAISLQDEGQFF.